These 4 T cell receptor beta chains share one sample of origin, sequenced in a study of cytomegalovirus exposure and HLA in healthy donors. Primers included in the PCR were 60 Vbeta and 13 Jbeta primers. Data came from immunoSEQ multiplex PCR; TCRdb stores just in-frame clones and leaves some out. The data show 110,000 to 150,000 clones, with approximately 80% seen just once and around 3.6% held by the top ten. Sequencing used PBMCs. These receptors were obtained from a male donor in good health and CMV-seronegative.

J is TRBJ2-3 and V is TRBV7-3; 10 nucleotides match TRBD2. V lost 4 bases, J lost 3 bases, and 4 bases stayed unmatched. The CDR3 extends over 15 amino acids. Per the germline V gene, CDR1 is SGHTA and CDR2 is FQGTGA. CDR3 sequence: CASSSLAGDTDTQYF. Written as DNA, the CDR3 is TGTGCCAGCAGCTCCCTAGCGGGAGATACAGATACGCAGTATTTT.

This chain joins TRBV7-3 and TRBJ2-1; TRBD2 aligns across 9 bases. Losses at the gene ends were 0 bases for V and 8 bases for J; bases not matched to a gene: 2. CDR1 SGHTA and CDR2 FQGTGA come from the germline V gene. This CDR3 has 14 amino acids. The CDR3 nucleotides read TGTGCCAGCAGCTTAACTAGCGGGAGCTATGAGCAGTTCTTC. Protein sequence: CASSLTSGSYEQFF.

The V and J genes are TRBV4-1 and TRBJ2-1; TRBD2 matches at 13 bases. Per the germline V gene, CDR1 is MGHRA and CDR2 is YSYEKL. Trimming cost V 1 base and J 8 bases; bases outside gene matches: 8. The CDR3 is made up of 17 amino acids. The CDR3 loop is CASSQGLGLAGEDEQFF. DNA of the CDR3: TGCGCCAGCAGCCAAGGCTTAGGACTAGCGGGAGAGGATGAGCAGTTCTTC.

CDR3 bases: TGTGCCATCAGTGTCAGCGGGGGGGCCGATGAGCAGTTCTTC. Protein: CAISVSGGADEQFF. This chain joins TRBV10-3 and TRBJ2-1; 10 nucleotides line up with TRBD2. V trimming: 4 bases; J trimming: 8 bases; junction bases outside the gene matches: 5. CDR1 is ENHRY and CDR2 is SYGVKD in the germline V gene. The length of the CDR3 is 14 residues.